This T cell receptor beta chain was documented in a study of cytomegalovirus exposure and HLA in healthy donors. In the study overall: About 200 million T cells yielded approximately 110 million unique TCR beta sequences in earlier analysis.

About this clone itself: Its antigen is undetermined.

V lost 0 bases, J lost 1 base, and 2 bases stayed unmatched. The CDR3 is made up of 15 amino acids. Per the germline V gene, CDR1 is SGHRS and CDR2 is YFSETQ. This PCR relied on a set of 60 Vbeta primers and 13 Jbeta primers. Generated by immunoSEQ multiplex PCR, the TCRdb table keeps only in-frame clones and is missing some. The repertoire shows around 150,000 clones; the top ten hold less than 3.5%. Notes on the study in general: Exclusion as indistinguishable affected some V segments, including TRBV6-2 and TRBV6-3. The authors listed approximately 160 TCR beta chains as cytomegalovirus-associated.

The V call is TRBV5-1, the J call TRBJ1-1; 8 bases line up with TRBD1. The source of this sequence is a man aged 40-49 years in good health and CMV-seronegative. Sequenced: PBMCs. CDR3 sequence reads: CASSLDGQGNTEAFF. The CDR3 DNA reads TGCGCCAGCAGCTTGGACGGACAGGGGAACACTGAAGCTTTCTTT.